Each of the 14 T cell receptor beta chains below was sequenced from the same sample in a study of T cell repertoires in cytomegalovirus infection. TCRdb used MiXCR to reprocess the reads, holding one entry per CDR3 protein. This sample carries nearly 650,000 distinct CDR3 sequences, less than 25% of them seen once, and the ten largest clones take approximately 8%. Sequencing input: CD8+ T cells from PBMCs. These receptors originate from a human donor in good health (CMV status not recorded). Some clones in this sample may be carry-over from other donors' samples.

This clonotype was found many times. The rearrangement links TRBV7-6 to TRBJ2-3; D is undetermined. Trimming pared 0 bases from V and 6 bases from J, leaving 7 bases between. The CDR3 totals 13 residues. CDR1 and CDR2 (germline): SGHVS, FNYEAQ. CDR3 in DNA: TGTGCCAGCAGCTTAGCCGGTGGGGATACGCAGTATTTT. Translating gives CASSLAGGDTQYF.

The chain links TRBV7-6 to TRBJ2-6; no reliable D call. Germline V gene lookup returns CDR1 SGHVS and CDR2 FNYEAQ. This CDR3 is built from 14 residues. V lost 7 bases and J 0 bases, leaving 7 bases between the germline ends. CDR3 in DNA: TGTGCCAGCACCGAGAGCTCTGGGGCCAACGTCCTGACTTTC. Translated: CASTESSGANVLTF.

Note on this clonotype: One end of the junction is discordant with germline, which a read error may explain. This chain uses TRBV27 with TRBJ2-3; D is possibly TRBD1 (5 bases). Germline V gene data show CDR1 as MNHEY and CDR2 as SMNVEV (reference sequence). The CDR3 spans 16 residues. As DNA, the CDR3 is TGTGCCAGCGGTTTAGGGGCAGTCTTGCTCCCTGATACGCAGTATTTT. This translates into CASGLGAVLLPDTQYF.

At least ten counts were recorded for this clonotype. The chain recombines TRBV7-8 with TRBJ1-2; D call uncertain. With 5 bases removed from V and 1 base from J, the gap between germline ends came to 17 bases. Germline V gene sequence: CDR1 SGHVS, CDR2 FQNEAQ. This CDR3 has 16 amino acids. CDR3 coding DNA: TGTGCCAGCAGCCACTGGAGAGAAGAGCTTAACTATGGCTACACCTTC. Its translation is CASSHWREELNYGYTF.

As concerns this clonotype: A much bigger clone sits one base away, suggesting this may be a read error. The chain couples TRBV7-2 to TRBJ2-3; 12 nucleotides align to TRBD2. The CDR3 has 17 amino acids. In germline, CDR1 is SGHTA, CDR2 FQGNSA. As DNA, the CDR3 is TGTGTCAGCAGCTTGCCGAGACTAGCGGGGGAGGCAGATACGCAGTATTTT. It yields the protein CVSSLPRLAGEADTQYF.

The table lists this clonotype with many counts. The chain uses TRBV7-2 and TRBJ2-7; D ambiguous. The CDR3 is 13 amino acids. Looked up from germline, CDR1 is SGHTA and CDR2 is FQGNSA. The germline V and J ends were trimmed by 5 bases and 6 bases, with 14 bases remaining between them. Here the CDR3 reads CASSPPGAPEQYF. CDR3 bases: TGTGCCAGCAGCCCTCCGGGTGCTCCCGAGCAGTACTTC.

This clonotype was counted only a few times. The rearrangement joins TRBV7-9 to TRBJ1-4; 8 nucleotides agree with TRBD1. Germline V gene data show CDR1 as SEHNR and CDR2 as FQNEAQ (reference sequence). The V gene end was trimmed by 4 bases and the J gene end by 5 bases; junction bases not matched to a gene: 6. The CDR3 has 15 residues. DNA of the CDR3: TGTGCCAGCAGCTCTCGGACAGGGAAGAATGAAAAACTGTTTTTT. This encodes CASSSRTGKNEKLFF. Full variable domain (rest looked up from reference TRBV7-9 and TRBJ1-4): DTGVSQNPRHKITKRGQNVTFRCDPISEHNRLYWYRQTLGQGPEFLTYFQNEAQLEKSRLLSDRFSAERPKGSFSTLEIQRTEQGDSAMYLCASSSRTGKNEKLFFGSGTQLSVL.

This clonotype showed up just a few times. The rearrangement joins TRBV6-6 to TRBJ1-1; D is ambiguous. V was pared by 0 bases and J by 4 bases, with 9 bases between. Germline-derived CDR1 and CDR2 are MNHNY and SVGAGI (reference sequence). This CDR3 is built from 14 residues. CDR3 loop: CASSYSARSTEAFF. Written as DNA, the CDR3 is TGTGCCAGCAGTTACTCCGCGAGGTCCACTGAAGCTTTCTTT.

This clonotype was seen many times. This chain links TRBV6-2 or TRBV6-3 with TRBJ2-3; TRBD1 is a possible D gene (5 bases). Germline-derived CDR1 and CDR2 are MNHEY and SVGEGT. V was trimmed by 0 bases and J by 1 base, leaving 14 bases between them. This CDR3 region has 17 residues. CDR3 region: CASSYSYLPTGTDTQYF. The CDR3 nucleotides read TGTGCCAGCAGTTACTCGTATCTGCCGACAGGCACAGATACGCAGTATTTT.

In this sample, this clonotype turned up a few times. CDR3 coding DNA: TGTGCCAGCAGTTACTCAGGGGACAGCTACTATGGCTACACCTTC. It is translated as CASSYSGDSYYGYTF. V usage is TRBV6-6 and J usage is TRBJ1-2; TRBD1 matches at 7 bases. Germline values: CDR1 MNHNY, CDR2 SVGAGI (reference sequence). V shed 0 bases and J 3 bases; nucleotides not matched to a gene: 4. CDR3 length: 15 residues.

This clonotype was recorded once. The chain links TRBV28 to TRBJ1-5, with D possibly matching TRBD1 (5 bases). The length of the CDR3 is 14 residues. From germline, CDR1 is MDHEN and CDR2 SYDVKM. Trimming stripped 0 bases from V and 6 bases from J, with 9 bases between. The CDR3: CASSLWAGIQPQHF. The CDR3 nucleotides read TGTGCCAGCAGTTTATGGGCAGGGATTCAGCCCCAGCATTTT.

V gene TRBV7-9 combines with J gene TRBJ2-4; TRBD1 might be the D (5 bases). This CDR3 contains 13 residues. V lost 4 bases and J lost 6, with 10 bases in between. The germline gives CDR1 SEHNR, CDR2 FQNEAQ (reference sequence). CDR3 sequence (DNA): TGTGCCAGCAGCTCCCCAGACAGAAACATTCAGTACTTC. Translation: CASSSPDRNIQYF.

The chain carries TRBV12-3 or TRBV12-4 and TRBJ2-1; 7 positions match TRBD2. V was pared by 5 bases and J by 8 bases, with 12 bases of the junction left unmatched. The CDR3 runs to 15 residues. The CDR3 nucleotides are TGTGCCAGCAGTCCCTTCCGGGGGGTTTGGGATGAGCAGTTCTTC. It is translated as CASSPFRGVWDEQFF.

The gene calls are TRBV27 and TRBJ2-1; D is uncertain. In germline, CDR1 is MNHEY, CDR2 SMNVEV (reference sequence). This CDR3 has 12 amino acids. Trimming left V 6 bases short and J 10 bases short, with 13 bases between. The CDR3 protein is CASSPSPAEQFF. The CDR3 DNA sequence: TGTGCCAGCAGCCCCTCTCCCGCCGAGCAGTTCTTC.